This T cell receptor beta chain was captured by sequencing in a study of cytomegalovirus exposure and HLA in healthy donors (TCRdb year 2017). With respect to the entire study: In an earlier analysis of under 750 of the donors, around 290 Gb of sequence data and 90 million to 120 million unique TCR beta sequences from 180 million or so T cells were reported. An early release that covered some 630 HLA-typed donors contained 250 to 350 gigabases of sequencing data and some 87 million unique TCR sequences. Among the roughly 400 genotyped donors, approximately 81% belonged to the genetic ancestry cluster associated with self-reported Caucasian donors. The study aimed to test whether cataloging public T cell receptors could reveal signatures of past pathogen exposure. The study profiled the T cell repertoires of about 640 subjects by immunosequencing and related them to cytomegalovirus serostatus. Along with the roughly 700-subject first cohort, a separate validation cohort of approximately 110 different subjects was used. To predict cytomegalovirus infection status, the study combined high-throughput TCR immunosequencing, statistical association of individual TCRs with disease status, and machine learning. A later analysis re-analyzed previously published TCR beta repertoires from roughly 690 donors and added high-resolution HLA genotyping to study TCR occurrence patterns. The later analysis used no new phenotypic data to find candidate immune exposures, relying instead on TCR beta sequences and their occurrence across donors. An earlier analysis of around 640 of the donors used high-throughput TCR beta sequencing to judge whether each TCR beta V gene segment behaved as functional or pseudogenic. Donor age, sex, ethnicity and CMV serostatus were collected together with the repertoire data. Genome-wide SNP genotypes for about three fifths of the roughly 670 donors were used in a later genetic analysis, which treated that subset as a discovery cohort. All discovery cohort repertoires had been generated on a single sequencing platform. HLA typing covered class I and class II loci at four-digit resolution. The number of donors typed differed by locus, with roughly 620-630 for A, B, C, DRB1 and DQB1, more than 500 for DQA1, 600 to 610 for DPA1, and about 450 for DPB1. Several DR-DQ haplotypes were treated as single units for association and clustering because of strong linkage in the cohort. Among 398 genotyped donors of the cohort, an average of about 240,000 unique TCR beta nucleotide sequences were sequenced per donor, roughly 20% of them non-productive.

Beyond this particular receptor, the publication reports: When HLA alleles, especially DR and DQ, strongly co-occurred, TCR associations were difficult to assign to individual alleles. According to a later genetic analysis, donors in an Asian-associated ancestry cluster had fewer N-insertions in productive TCRs than the roughly 700-donor mean. Across donors, most TCR sequences were observed very rarely, whereas some public TCRs were present in many individuals. In an earlier analysis of 587 of the donors, most TCR beta V segments appeared in productive rearrangements about 90% or about 30% of the time, broadly matching IMGT annotations. According to a later analysis, parvovirus B19, influenza, CMV and Epstein-Barr virus appeared linked to several top co-occurrence clusters. Over 15 rarely observed V segments, including chromosome 9 orphons, were excluded from the earlier analysis of some 590 of the donors because counts were too low. In the study, 164 TCR beta chains were listed as associated with cytomegalovirus. In a later genetic analysis, a missense DCLRE1C variant was associated with V-gene and J-gene trimming of TCR beta chains, and the association was replicated in an independent cohort. A few of the identified cytomegalovirus-associated TCR beta chains were confirmed in vitro to be specific for cytomegalovirus antigens. A further reported finding was that TCR beta sequences accurately predicted the HLA-A and HLA-B alleles for most subjects in the first cohort. Specific HLA alleles were associated with more than 15,000 TCR beta sequences at a false discovery rate of 0.05 in a later analysis. In a later analysis, TCR association rates were found to vary across HLA loci, with the most associated TCRs seen for DRB1 alleles and the fewest for HLA-C alleles. A cluster of highly shared sequence variants was judged likely to represent a technical artifact of the sequencing pipeline. It was suggested by the authors that the approach could potentially be generalized to other disease states and immunological phenotypes. In this cohort, only TCR beta chains were sequenced, and detectable features were limited by the absence of alpha or paired-chain data. Linkage disequilibrium might explain the correlated functional status among segregating V segments, but an unknown experimental factor could not be ruled out. In a later analysis, HLA-associated TCR beta chains showed more clonal expansion and lower generation probabilities than non-associated chains that were equally common. In a later analysis, most CMV-associated TCR beta chains were found to appear HLA-restricted, with HLA associations seemingly driven largely by CMV exposure. The only immune exposure information available for the cohort was CMV serostatus. Because the 87-base-pair reads could not distinguish some IMGT-functional V segments, including TRBV6-2 and TRBV6-3, those segments were excluded. Because HLA typing was missing for some donors at each locus, association tests included only the typed subset. Cytomegalovirus status was reported to be diagnosed by the classifier with high specificity and sensitivity in both the original and validation cohorts. The presence/absence analyses assumed that sequencing depth was roughly uniform across donors, and that assumption may not be true.

Concerning this clone: The specificity of this receptor is unknown. Per-base qualities were not stored, and no clone one base away is much larger.

The germline V gene (reference sequence) yields MNHEY for CDR1 and SMNVEV for CDR2. The junction shows trimming of 2 bases on V and 6 bases on J, plus 11 bases between the germline ends. The CDR3 spans 15 residues, from the cysteine through the phenylalanine. Just CDR3 DNA is preserved here, 45 bases in frame from base 1. The cohort comprised hundreds of healthy bone marrow donors. At the time of sampling, every cohort member was nominally healthy, though immune exposures that went unrecorded were likely present. The donor was CMV seronegative and belonged to the group of 350 to 400 seronegative cohort members. Every donor gave a peripheral blood sample, and the peripheral blood mononuclear cells from that sample were used for TCR beta sequencing. The Qiagen DNeasy Blood Extraction Kit was used to extract genomic DNA from the blood cell samples. Library preparation employed the immunoSEQ multiplex PCR assay. The multiplex PCR relied on a mix of 60 forward primers for TCR Vbeta segments and 13 reverse primers for TCR Jbeta segments. The CDR3 region of rearranged TCR beta genes was amplified from genomic DNA with a multiplex PCR assay. The amplified TCR beta libraries were sequenced on the Illumina HiSeq System as 87-base-pair reads. The study's own analysis went as follows. Across the 500 to 850 repertoires, a later analysis counted around 80 million unique TCR beta chains, roughly 11 million of which were shared by at least two donors. A nearest-neighbor algorithm error-corrected the raw reads and collapsed the reads into unique sequences, merging closely related sequences to remove PCR and sequencing errors. V, D and J gene segments were assigned by aligning CDR3 sequences to IMGT reference sequences. For a sequence to be retained, at least a six-nucleotide match to both a V gene segment and a J gene segment was required. Rearrangements were called productive when the CDR3 lacked stop codons and stayed in frame with V and J; all others were non-productive. Following IMGT convention, CDR3 was defined as the stretch from the second conserved V-encoded cysteine up to the conserved J-encoded phenylalanine. The earlier analysis of about 570 of the donors excluded any sequence lacking an unambiguous match to a single V gene segment. An earlier analysis of 587 of the donors classified V segments as functional when productive rearrangements were above 56.7% and as segregating when the standard deviation between donors was above 5%. A statistical classification framework was built to diagnose cytomegalovirus status from the catalog of TCR beta chain sequences. A later analysis assigned V and J genes by comparing TCR nucleotide sequences with IMGT/GENE-DB human TR gene sequences. A later analysis assigned CDR3 sequences and most-parsimonious VDJ recombination scenarios with the TCRdist pipeline. A later analysis defined each TCR beta chain by its CDR3 amino acid sequence plus V-gene family, and excluded reads lacking a unique V-gene family. To address suspected cross-contamination and a sequencing artifact, a later analysis removed 592 highly shared, low-generation-probability nucleotide sequences. For each public chain, a later analysis derived a clonal expansion index from normalized ranks of inferred template counts within each repertoire. Generation probabilities in a later analysis came from a VDJ recombination model fitted to out-of-frame rearrangements, and those results were checked against IGoR. In a later analysis, hypergeometric tests were used to score TCR-TCR, TCR-HLA and TCR-CMV co-occurrence, with a repertoire-size bias correction applied to TCR pairs. To estimate false discovery rates, a later analysis permuted the HLA or CMV assignments 20 times. In a later analysis, co-occurring TCRs were grouped using DBSCAN, with TCRdist sequence similarity added in when clustering inside HLA-allele-positive subsets. For co-occurrence clustering, repertoires with fewer than 30,000 or more than 120,000 public chains were excluded, along with about five repertoires with anomalous nucleotide sharing. TCRdb mirrors the immuneACCESS table, restricted to in-frame sequences. Some clones are absent from its copies; in checked studies, under half trace to an unresolved V gene, and the reason for the others is unknown. V and J calls and clone size come straight from that table; D and trimming were deduced from the DNA. For this sample there are 90,000 to 140,000 clones; 83% appear just once. 5% to 6.5% of the sample lies in the top ten.

The sample consisted of PBMCs. The source of this sequence is a man aged 18 to 35 in good health and CMV-seronegative. This chain is built from TRBV27 and TRBJ1-6; TRBD1 is a possible D gene, resting on 5 matching bases. The CDR3 protein is CASSLAGPSNSPLHF. The sequence in DNA is TGTGCCAGCAGTTTAGCGGGACCGAGTAATTCACCCCTCCACTTT.